The clone carrying this TCR beta chain was counted many times. The antigen is undetermined. The source of the sample is a study of Graves' ophthalmopathy and Graves' hyperthyroidism. The CDR3 is made up of 13 amino acids. The J segment lost 3 bases and the V segment lost 7 bases, leaving 4 bases of the junction unmatched. From germline, CDR1 is SNHLY and CDR2 FYNNEI. Findings of the study overall: In blood appeared most of the expanded thyroid clonotypes whose frequency exceeded 0.001.

For repertoire sequencing, the TCR beta CDR3 regions were amplified from RNA transcripts. In the first round, RT-PCR was carried out with HTBI primers, and a multiplex PCR formed the second round. TCRdb fed the multiplex PCR reads into MiXCR, producing one record per CDR3 protein. The data contain about 390,000 distinct CDR3 sequences, roughly 15% of them singletons. The sample was peripheral blood. The chain uses TRBV2 and TRBJ1-1; 8 bases are a match to TRBD1. This TCR was sampled from an adult woman with stable Graves' hyperthyroidism. The CDR3 bases are TGTGCCAGCAACAAGGACAGGGACACTGAAGCTTTCTTT. Amino acid sequence: CASNKDRDTEAFF. The full variable domain, rest sourced from reference TRBV2 and TRBJ1-1, is EPEVTQTPSHQVTQMGQEVILRCVPISNHLYFYWYRQILGQKVEFLVSFYNNEISEKSEIFDDQFSVERPDGSNFTLKIRSTKLEDSAMYFCASNKDRDTEAFFGQGTRLTVV.